The T cell receptor (beta chain) described here comes from a study of technical replicates of blood from a handful of donors. Profiled with immunoSEQ multiplex PCR; TCRdb holds only in-frame clones, not every one. The sample lists 74,000 or so clones; 90% to 95% were seen once. The CDR3 is made up of 14 amino acids. Germline values: CDR1 SGHAT, CDR2 FQDESV (reference sequence). J gave up 3 bases and V 10 bases, and 7 bases lay outside the gene matches. This receptor was taken from a human donor in good health. Sequenced sample: T cells isolated from PBMCs. This sequence joins TRBV11-1 and TRBJ2-1; TRBD2 aligns across 9 bases. Here the CDR3 reads CATAGGGLYNEQFF. As DNA, the CDR3 is TGTGCCACCGCGGGAGGGGGACTCTACAATGAGCAGTTCTTC.